This T cell receptor beta chain was obtained from a study of T cell clonality in common variable immunodeficiency. Study observations and caveats: Reportedly, TCR beta sequences from common variable immunodeficiency showed fewer deletions and N-nucleotide insertions.

This clone was counted between two and nine times. The target antigen is unknown. Here immunoSEQ multiplex PCR was the method, and the copy in TCRdb shows in-frame clones only, minus some. Observed in the sample are 32,000 or so clones, none of them singletons. The clonotype was recovered from a human donor with common variable immunodeficiency. Sequenced sample: peripheral blood mononuclear cells.

The sequenced part of the CDR3 DNA is TGTGCCAGCAGCTTGGGACAGGGGGCCTACAATGAG. Amino acid sequence: CASSLGQGAYNE. Given in full, the CDR3 is CASSLGQGAYNEQFF. The rearrangement uses TRBV5-5 and TRBJ2-1; 9 bases are a match to TRBD1. The CDR3 end falls 3 residues outside the read, so it is completed with the germline J gene. Germline CDR1 SGHKS, CDR2 YYEKEE (reference sequence). Trimming cost V 0 bases and J 2 bases; bases outside gene matches: 0. This CDR3 comprises 15 residues.